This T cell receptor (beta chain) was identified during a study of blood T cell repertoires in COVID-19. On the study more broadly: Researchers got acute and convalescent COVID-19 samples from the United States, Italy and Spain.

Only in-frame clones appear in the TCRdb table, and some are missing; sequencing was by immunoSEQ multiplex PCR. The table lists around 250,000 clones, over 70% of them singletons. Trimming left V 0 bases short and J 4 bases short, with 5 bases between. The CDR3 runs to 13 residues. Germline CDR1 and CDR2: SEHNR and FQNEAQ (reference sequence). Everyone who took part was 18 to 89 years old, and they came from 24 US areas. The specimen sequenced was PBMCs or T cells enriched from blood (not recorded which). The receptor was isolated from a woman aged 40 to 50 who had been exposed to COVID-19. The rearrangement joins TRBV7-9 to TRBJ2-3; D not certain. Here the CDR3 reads CASSLALPDTQYF. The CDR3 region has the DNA TGTGCCAGCAGCTTAGCCCTACCAGATACGCAGTATTTT.